Listed below are T cell receptor beta chains from one sample, sequenced in a study of shared clonotypes between healthy human individuals. The data were produced by immunoSEQ multiplex PCR, yet TCRdb's version contains in-frame clones alone and is incomplete. The table records 1.5 million to 1.9 million clones, under 99% of them present only once. Sequenced sample: naive CD4+ T cells sorted from blood. The receptor source for this set is a man aged 30-40 years in good health. CDR3s include the opening cysteine and the closing phenylalanine or tryptophan. A D gene is named only where the DNA matches it firmly. Rows give clone size only sometimes, using once, few, many, or a class for an expanded clone.

d_call,j_call,v_call,clone_size,cdr3_aa,cdr3_nt
-,TRBJ2-5,TRBV29-1,-,CSVLPTIAPVVKTQYF,TGCAGCGTCCTGCCGACTATCGCACCGGTTGTAAAGACCCAGTACTTC
TRBD1,TRBJ2-7,TRBV9,few,CASSAGGQAFYEQYF,TGTGCCAGCAGTGCGGGCGGACAGGCTTTTTACGAGCAGTACTTC
-,TRBJ2-5,TRBV7-9,-,CASSSRSYQETQYF,TGTGCCAGCAGCTCCCGCAGCTACCAAGAGACCCAGTACTTC
-,TRBJ2-7,TRBV5-1,-,CASRETGTGYEQYF,TGCGCCAGCAGAGAGACAGGGACTGGGTACGAGCAGTACTTC
TRBD2,TRBJ2-7,TRBV5-1,-,CASSLTSGDEQYF,TGCGCCAGCAGCTTGACGAGCGGGGACGAGCAGTACTTC
-,TRBJ2-7,TRBV28,-,CASSPSWRGYEQYF,TGTGCCAGCAGTCCATCTTGGAGGGGGTACGAGCAGTACTTC
TRBD1,TRBJ1-4,TRBV14,-,CASSRYRGEKLFF,TGTGCCAGCAGCCGATACAGGGGGGAAAAACTGTTTTTT
-,TRBJ1-5,TRBV7-9,-,CASSPGGHSNQPQHF,TGTGCCAGCAGCCCGGGGGGGCATAGCAATCAGCCCCAGCATTTT
TRBD2,TRBJ2-7,TRBV5-4,-,CASRGGGSSYEQYF,TGTGCCAGCAGGGGGGGAGGGAGCTCCTACGAGCAGTACTTC
TRBD2,TRBJ2-7,TRBV19,once,CASSTTGTSGRNEQYF,TGTGCCAGTAGTACAACCGGGACTAGCGGGAGGAACGAGCAGTACTTC
-,TRBJ1-1,TRBV7-6,-,CASSAMQNTEAFF,TGTGCCAGCAGCGCCATGCAGAACACTGAAGCTTTCTTT
-,TRBJ2-7,TRBV19,-,CASSMQGGRYEQYF,TGTGCCAGTAGTATGCAGGGGGGCCGATACGAGCAGTACTTC
TRBD1,TRBJ1-3,TRBV29-1,-,CSARQGSSGNTIYF,TGCAGCGCCCGACAGGGCTCCTCTGGAAACACCATATATTTT
-,TRBJ2-2,TRBV15,-,CATSRDKTGSPLTGELFF,TGTGCCACCAGCAGAGATAAGACAGGAAGCCCTCTCACCGGGGAGCTGTTTTTT
-,TRBJ2-1,TRBV29-1,once,CSVGVGLHSYNEQFF,TGCAGCGTTGGTGTTGGACTTCACTCCTACAATGAGCAGTTCTTC
TRBD2,TRBJ2-7,TRBV19,-,CASSILPLAGVYEQYF,TGTGCCAGTAGTATACTCCCGCTAGCGGGAGTTTACGAGCAGTACTTC